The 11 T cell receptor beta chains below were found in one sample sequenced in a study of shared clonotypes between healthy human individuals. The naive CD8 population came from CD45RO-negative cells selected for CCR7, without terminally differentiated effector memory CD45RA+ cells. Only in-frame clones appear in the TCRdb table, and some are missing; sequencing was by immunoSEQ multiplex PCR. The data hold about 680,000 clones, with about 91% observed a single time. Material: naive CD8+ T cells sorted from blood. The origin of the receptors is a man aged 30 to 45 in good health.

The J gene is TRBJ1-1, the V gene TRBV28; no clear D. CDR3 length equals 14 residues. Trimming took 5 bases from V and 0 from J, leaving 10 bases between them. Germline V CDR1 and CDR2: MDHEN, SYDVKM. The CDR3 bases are TGTGCCAGCAGTCCACCCGGCTTGAACACTGAAGCTTTCTTT. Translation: CASSPPGLNTEAFF.

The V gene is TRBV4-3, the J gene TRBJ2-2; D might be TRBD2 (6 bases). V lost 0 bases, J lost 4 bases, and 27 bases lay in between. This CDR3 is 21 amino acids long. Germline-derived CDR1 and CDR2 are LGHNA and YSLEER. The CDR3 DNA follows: TGCGCCAGCAGCCAAGATGCCGGTGGGGACTTTAAAGCACCTTTCACCGGGGAGCTGTTTTTT. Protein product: CASSQDAGGDFKAPFTGELFF.

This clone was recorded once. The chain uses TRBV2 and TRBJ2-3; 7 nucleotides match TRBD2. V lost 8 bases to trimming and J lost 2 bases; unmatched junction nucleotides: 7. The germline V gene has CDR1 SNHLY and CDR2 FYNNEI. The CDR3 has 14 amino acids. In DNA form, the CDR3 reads TGTGCCAGCCCGCCCGGGACTATCACAGATACGCAGTATTTT. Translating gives CASPPGTITDTQYF.

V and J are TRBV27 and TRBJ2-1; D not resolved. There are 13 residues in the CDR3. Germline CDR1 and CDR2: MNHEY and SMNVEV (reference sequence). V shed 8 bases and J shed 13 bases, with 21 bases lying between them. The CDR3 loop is CASGIGYQDGQFF. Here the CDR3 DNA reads TGTGCCAGCGGAATAGGGTACCAGGATGGACAGTTCTTC.

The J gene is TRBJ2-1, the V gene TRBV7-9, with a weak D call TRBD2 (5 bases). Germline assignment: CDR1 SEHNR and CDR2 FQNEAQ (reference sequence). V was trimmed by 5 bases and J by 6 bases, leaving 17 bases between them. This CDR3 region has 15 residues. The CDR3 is CASSPQRTSGNEQFF. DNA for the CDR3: TGTGCCAGCAGCCCCCAGCGGACGAGTGGCAATGAGCAGTTCTTC.

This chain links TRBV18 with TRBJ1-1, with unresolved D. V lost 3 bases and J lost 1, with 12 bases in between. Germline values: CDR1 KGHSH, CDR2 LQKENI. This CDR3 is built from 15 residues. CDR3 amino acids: CASSPGETANTEAFF. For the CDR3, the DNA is TGTGCCAGCTCACCGGGTGAGACCGCGAACACTGAAGCTTTCTTT.

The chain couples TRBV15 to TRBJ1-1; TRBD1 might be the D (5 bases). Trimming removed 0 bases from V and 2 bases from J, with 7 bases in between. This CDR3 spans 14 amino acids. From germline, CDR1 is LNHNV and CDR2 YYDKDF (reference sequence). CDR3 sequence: CATSREGGNTEAFF. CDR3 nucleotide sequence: TGTGCCACCAGCAGAGAGGGGGGAAACACTGAAGCTTTCTTT.

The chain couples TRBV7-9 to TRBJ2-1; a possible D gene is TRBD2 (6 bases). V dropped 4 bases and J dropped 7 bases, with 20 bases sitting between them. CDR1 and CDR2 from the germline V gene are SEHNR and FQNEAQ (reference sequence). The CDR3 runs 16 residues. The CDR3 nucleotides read TGTGCCAGCAGCTCCAGGGTGGCGGGATTTGGAAATGAGCAGTTCTTC. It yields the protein CASSSRVAGFGNEQFF.

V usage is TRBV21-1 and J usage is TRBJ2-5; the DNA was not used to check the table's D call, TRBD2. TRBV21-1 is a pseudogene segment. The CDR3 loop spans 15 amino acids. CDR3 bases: TGTGCCAGCAGCTCAGCGGGAGGCGTCCAAGAGACCCAGTACTTC. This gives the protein CASSSAGGVQETQYF.

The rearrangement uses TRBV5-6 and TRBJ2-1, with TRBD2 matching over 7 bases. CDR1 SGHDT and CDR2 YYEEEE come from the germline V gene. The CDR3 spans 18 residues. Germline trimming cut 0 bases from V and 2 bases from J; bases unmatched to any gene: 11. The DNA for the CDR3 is TGTGCCAGCAGCTTGGGGACTAGTAGTTCCCTAGCCTACAATGAGCAGTTCTTC. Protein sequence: CASSLGTSSSLAYNEQFF.

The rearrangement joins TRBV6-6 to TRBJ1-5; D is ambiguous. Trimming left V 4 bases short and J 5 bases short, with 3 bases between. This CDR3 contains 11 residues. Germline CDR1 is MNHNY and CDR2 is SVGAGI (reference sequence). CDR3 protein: CASSSDQPQHF. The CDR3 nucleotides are TGTGCCAGCAGTTCCGATCAGCCCCAGCATTTT.